This T cell receptor beta chain was captured by sequencing in a study of cytomegalovirus exposure and HLA in healthy donors. Study-wide points: Highly shared variants forming one cluster were likely a sequencing artifact. As a later analysis showed, several of the most significant clusters appeared to be linked to common viral pathogens. Overall, around 160 TCR beta chains were annotated as cytomegalovirus-associated. Most of the CMV-associated TCR beta chains (in a later analysis) appeared to be HLA-restricted.

Primers included in the PCR were 60 Vbeta and 13 Jbeta primers. Method: immunoSEQ multiplex PCR; TCRdb's copy keeps in-frame clones and lacks some. In the table there are about 88,000 clones, approximately 71% of which are singletons. Remarks on this clone: Antigen specificity is unknown.

The sequencing sample was made of PBMCs. The TCR sequence derives from a young woman in good health and CMV-seropositive.

Here the CDR3 DNA reads TGTGCCAGCAGCCAACGTATCCCGCGGGGGGGCACAGATACGCAGTATTTT. This sequence encodes CASSQRIPRGGTDTQYF. The chain has TRBV4-2 and TRBJ2-3, with 8 bases that match TRBD2. This CDR3 comprises 17 residues. V was pared by 2 bases and J by 1 base, with 8 bases of the junction left unmatched. Germline V gives CDR1 LGHNA, CDR2 YNFKEQ.